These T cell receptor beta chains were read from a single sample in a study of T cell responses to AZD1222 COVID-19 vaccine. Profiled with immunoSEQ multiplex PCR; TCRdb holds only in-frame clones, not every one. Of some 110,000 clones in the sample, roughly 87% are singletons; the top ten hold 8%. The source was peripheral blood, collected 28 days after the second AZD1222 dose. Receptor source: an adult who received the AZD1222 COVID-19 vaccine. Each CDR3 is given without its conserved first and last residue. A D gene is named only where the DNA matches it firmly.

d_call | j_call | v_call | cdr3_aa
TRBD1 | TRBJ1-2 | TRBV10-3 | AISESEQGVYGYT
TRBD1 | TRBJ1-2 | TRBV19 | ASSITPTGTYGYT
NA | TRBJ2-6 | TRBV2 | ASSRGSFSGANVLT
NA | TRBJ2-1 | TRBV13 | ASRFGGNEQF
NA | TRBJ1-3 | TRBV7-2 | ASSQQGLSSGNTIY
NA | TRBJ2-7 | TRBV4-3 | ASSQAMGHTEQY
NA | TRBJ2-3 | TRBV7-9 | ASSLSLDTQY
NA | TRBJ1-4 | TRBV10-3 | ASSEGIRTNEKLF
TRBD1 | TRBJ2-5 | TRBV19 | ASSTGQGAGIGETQY
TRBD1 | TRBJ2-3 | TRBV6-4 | ASSSTGGATDTQY
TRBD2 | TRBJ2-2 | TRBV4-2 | ASSPRTSGENTGELF
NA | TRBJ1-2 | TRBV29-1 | SAGSGAEGYT
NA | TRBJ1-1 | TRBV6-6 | ASTDSRGNTEAF
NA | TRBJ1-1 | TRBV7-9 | ASSFNREMNTEAF
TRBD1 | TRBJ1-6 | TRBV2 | ASKSRTGTGGNSPLH
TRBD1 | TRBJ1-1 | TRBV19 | ASRLGTGGRSGTEAF
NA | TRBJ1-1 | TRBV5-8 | ASSFPTIKNTEAF
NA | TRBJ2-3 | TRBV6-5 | ASRQALGTDTQY
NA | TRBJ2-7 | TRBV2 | ASSIRQSYEQY
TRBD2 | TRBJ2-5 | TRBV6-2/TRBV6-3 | ASSYDSLAGEVETQY
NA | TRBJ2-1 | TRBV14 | ASSQESGISSYNEQF
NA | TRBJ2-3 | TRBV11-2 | ASSPADTQY
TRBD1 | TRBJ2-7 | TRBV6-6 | ASRRTGPYEQY
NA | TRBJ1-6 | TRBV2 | ASSDLASDVGNSPLH
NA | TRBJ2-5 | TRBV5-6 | ASSLPPQETQY
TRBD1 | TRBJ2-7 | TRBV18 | ASSPLRGRTYEQY
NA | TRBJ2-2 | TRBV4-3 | ASSHQTRNTGELF
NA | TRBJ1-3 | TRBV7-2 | ASSPLNSGNTIY
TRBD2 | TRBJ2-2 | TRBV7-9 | ASSWGLAGTNTGELF
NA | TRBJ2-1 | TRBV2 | ASSDRDEQF
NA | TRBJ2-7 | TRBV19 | ASSMTLRGPGEQY
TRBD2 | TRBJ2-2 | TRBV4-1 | ASSPYSGGNTGELF
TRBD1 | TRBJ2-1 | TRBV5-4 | ASSPAGQGRDEQF
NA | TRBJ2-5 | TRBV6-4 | ASSRQEGETQY
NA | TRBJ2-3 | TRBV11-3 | ASSPGMGNTDTQY
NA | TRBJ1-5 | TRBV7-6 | ASSSQQSGPQH
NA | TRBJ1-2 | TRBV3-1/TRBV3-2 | ASSSIGGTGGYT
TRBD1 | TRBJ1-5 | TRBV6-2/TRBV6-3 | ASSYPTGGRPSQPQH
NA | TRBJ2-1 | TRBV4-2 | ASSQELVRALGNEQF
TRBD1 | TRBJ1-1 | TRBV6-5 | ASSSRQGRGNTEAF
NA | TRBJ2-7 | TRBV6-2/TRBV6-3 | ASSYSTGTGRESY
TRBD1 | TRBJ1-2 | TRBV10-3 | AISGDGTGHGYT